Below are 21 T cell receptor beta chains sequenced from a single sample in a study of blood T cell repertoires in COVID-19. Sequenced by immunoSEQ multiplex PCR; TCRdb stores in-frame clones only, minus some. The sample has over 200,000 clones; roughly 80% are singletons. Sequencing was done on a sample of peripheral blood. The receptors were gathered from a human donor in a cohort sampled during active COVID-19.

This sequence joins TRBV6-5 and TRBJ2-5; 7 bases match TRBD1. The CDR3 runs to 11 residues. Germline-derived CDR1 and CDR2 are MNHEY and SVGAGI. V was clipped by 11 bases and J by 7 bases; unmatched bases: 7. The CDR3 bases are TGTGCCGCAGGACAGGTCGGGACCCAGTACTTC. Protein sequence: CAAGQVGTQYF.

V and J are TRBV20-1 and TRBJ2-1; no reliable D call. The V end was cut by 3 bases, the J end by 5 bases, with 2 bases between. Germline V CDR1 and CDR2: DFQATT, SNEGSKA (reference sequence). The CDR3 totals 10 residues. The CDR3 protein is CSASNNEQFF. CDR3 in DNA: TGCAGTGCTAGCAACAATGAGCAGTTCTTC.

The chain uses TRBV27 and TRBJ2-3, with 14 bases lining up with TRBD2. The CDR3 totals 19 residues. Germline V gives CDR1 MNHEY, CDR2 SMNVEV (reference sequence). Trimming at V came to 1 base and at J to 7 bases, leaving 13 bases not matched to a gene. CDR3 sequence: CASSLWTPGTSGSLYTQYF. The CDR3 nucleotides are TGTGCCAGCAGTTTATGGACCCCGGGGACTAGCGGGAGTTTATATACGCAGTATTTT.

The chain links TRBV5-1 to TRBJ2-7; 9 positions match TRBD1. CDR3 length equals 14 residues. V lost 0 bases and J lost 4; bases outside the gene matches: 2. CDR1 and CDR2 from the germline V gene are SGHRS and YFSETQ. For the CDR3, the DNA is TGCGCCAGCAGCTTGGAAGGGACAGGGTACGAGCAGTACTTC. As protein: CASSLEGTGYEQYF.

The chain employs TRBV3-1 (or the pseudogene TRBV3-2) and TRBJ1-4, with D uncertain. Germline V gene lookup returns CDR1 LGHDT and CDR2 YNNKEL (reference sequence). This CDR3 comprises 14 residues. V was cut by 6 bases and J by 10 bases, with 18 bases left in between. CDR3 nucleotide sequence: TGTGCCAGCAGGCGAGGCGGGCAGGCCGGAAAACTGTTTTTT. This sequence encodes CASRRGGQAGKLFF.

This sequence joins TRBV7-2 and TRBJ2-2, with 12 bases fitting TRBD2. Trimming at V came to 5 bases and at J to 5 bases, leaving 0 bases not matched to a gene. This CDR3 spans 14 amino acids. The germline V gene has CDR1 SGHTA and CDR2 FQGNSA. The CDR3 coding sequence is TGTGCCAGCAGCACTAGCGGGGGGACCGGGGAGCTGTTTTTT. Residues: CASSTSGGTGELFF.

This chain uses TRBV5-8 with TRBJ2-5, with unresolved D. The ends were cut back, 4 bases at V and 5 bases at J, with 12 bases in the middle. The germline V gene encodes CDR1 SGHTS and CDR2 YDEGEE. The CDR3 sequence is 13 residues long. The chain's CDR3 is CASSAALWETQYF. The CDR3 DNA follows: TGTGCCAGCAGCGCGGCCCTCTGGGAGACCCAGTACTTC.

The V gene is TRBV7-3, the J gene TRBJ2-7; 12 positions match TRBD1. The V gene end was trimmed by 4 bases and the J gene end by 6 bases; junction bases not matched to a gene: 7. The CDR3 is 15 amino acids. Germline CDR1 is SGHTA and CDR2 is FQGTGA. CDR3 residues: CASSSWTGQGAEQYF. In DNA form, the CDR3 reads TGTGCCAGCAGCTCATGGACGGGACAGGGGGCCGAGCAGTACTTC.

This chain joins TRBV28 and TRBJ2-5, with a tentative D call TRBD1 (6 bases). Per the germline V gene, CDR1 is MDHEN and CDR2 is SYDVKM. V dropped 4 bases and J dropped 2 bases, with 20 bases sitting between them. The CDR3 has 17 residues. The CDR3 region has the DNA TGTGCCAGCAGTTCGCCAGGGGTATCGGAACTTCAAGAGACCCAGTACTTC. As protein: CASSSPGVSELQETQYF. Together with reference TRBV28 and TRBJ2-5, the CDR3 gives the full variable domain: DVKVTQSSRYLVKRTGEKVFLECVQDMDHENMFWYRQDPGLGLRLIYFSYDVKMKEKGDIPEGYSVSREKKERFSLILESASTNQTSMYLCASSSPGVSELQETQYFGPGTRLLVL.

This chain uses TRBV28 with TRBJ2-1, with D hard to call. V was trimmed by 4 bases and J by 13 bases, leaving 8 bases between them. The CDR3 has 10 residues. CDR1 is MDHEN, CDR2 SYDVKM, per germline. CDR3 nucleotide sequence: TGTGCCAGCAGTTCCAAGCCACAGTTCTTC. This gives the protein CASSSKPQFF.

This clone was observed a handful of times. The rearrangement joins TRBV7-8 to TRBJ2-3, with D possibly matching TRBD1 (6 bases). Deletions cut 5 bases from V and 3 bases from J, with 15 bases between. CDR3 length equals 15 residues. The germline CDR1 and CDR2 sequences are SGHVS and FQNEAQ. DNA of the CDR3: TGTGCCAGCAGCGATGAGGGGGATTGGACAGATACGCAGTATTTT. This translates into CASSDEGDWTDTQYF.

The gene calls are TRBV6-5 and TRBJ2-7, with D perhaps matching TRBD1 (7 bases). The V and J ends lost 5 bases and 5 bases respectively, with 19 bases between them. Germline lookup yields CDR1 MNHEY and CDR2 SVGAGI. This CDR3 is 15 amino acids long. The CDR3 spells CASSLRQGGLDEQYF. The CDR3 nucleotides are TGTGCCAGCAGTCTTAGACAGGGAGGACTGGACGAGCAGTACTTC.

The chain has TRBV6-5 and TRBJ2-7; D possibly corresponds to TRBD2 (6 bases). V dropped 2 bases and J dropped 2 bases, with 16 bases sitting between them. Germline CDR1 reads MNHEY; CDR2 reads SVGAGI. This CDR3 comprises 16 residues. In nucleotides, the CDR3 is TGTGCCAGCAGTTACCACCGGCAGGAGGGGCCCTACGAGCAGTACTTC. It codes for CASSYHRQEGPYEQYF.

CDR3 in DNA: TGTGCCAGCAGTTTCAGGGGGGCTGGGGCCAACGTCCTGACTTTC. This codes for CASSFRGAGANVLTF. The chain couples TRBV28 to TRBJ2-6, with a weak D call TRBD1 (7 bases). The CDR3 length is 15 residues. In germline, CDR1 is MDHEN, CDR2 SYDVKM. Trimming removed 3 bases at V and 2 bases at J, with 8 bases between.

The chain employs TRBV9 and TRBJ2-1; TRBD1 might be the D (6 bases). This CDR3 has 13 residues. Looked up from germline, CDR1 is SGDLS and CDR2 is YYNGEE. V lost 4 bases, J lost 4 bases, and 9 bases lay in between. In DNA form, the CDR3 reads TGTGCCAGCAGCTTGGACAGTTACAATGAGCAGTTCTTC. This codes for CASSLDSYNEQFF. The complete variable domain, with remaining parts taken from reference TRBV9 and TRBJ2-1, reads DSGVTQTPKHLITATGQRVTLRCSPRSGDLSVYWYQQSLDQGLQFLIQYYNGEERAKGNILERFSAQQFPDLHSELNLSSLELGDSALYFCASSLDSYNEQFFGPGTRLTVL.

The chain uses TRBV5-1 and TRBJ2-5, with D possibly matching TRBD2 (6 bases). The CDR3 runs to 15 residues. Trimming cost V 4 bases and J 5 bases, with 18 bases left between them. CDR1 SGHRS and CDR2 YFSETQ come from the germline V gene. This chain's CDR3 is CASSVYSGGGETQYF. CDR3 in DNA: TGCGCCAGCAGCGTCTATAGCGGAGGAGGGGAGACCCAGTACTTC. The whole variable domain, remainder taken from reference TRBV5-1 and TRBJ2-5, is KAGVTQTPRYLIKTRGQQVTLSCSPISGHRSVSWYQQTPGQGLQFLFEYFSETQRNKGNFPGRFSGRQFSNSRSEMNVSTLELGDSALYLCASSVYSGGGETQYFGPGTRLLVL.

The chain recombines TRBV4-3 with TRBJ2-3; D gene uncertain. Trimming removed 1 base at V and 0 bases at J, with 5 bases between. Germline CDR1 and CDR2: LGHNA and YSLEER. The CDR3 has 14 residues. As DNA, the CDR3 is TGCGCCAGCAGCCAAGGAGGTAGCACAGATACGCAGTATTTT. Its translation is CASSQGGSTDTQYF.

This clone was detected once. This chain connects TRBV6-5 to TRBJ2-1, with D hard to call. The CDR3 loop spans 15 amino acids. Trimming left V 4 bases short and J 7 bases short, with 17 bases between. Per germline, CDR1 MNHEY and CDR2 SVGAGI. As DNA, the CDR3 is TGTGCCAGCAGTTTGGCAGGCCTCACGGCAAATGAGCAGTTCTTC. It yields the protein CASSLAGLTANEQFF.

The chain uses TRBV7-6 and TRBJ2-2, with 9 bases matching TRBD1. The CDR3 is made up of 15 amino acids. The V segment lost 5 bases and the J segment 5 bases; nucleotides outside the gene matches: 6. The germline V gene has CDR1 SGHVS and CDR2 FNYEAQ. The CDR3 bases are TGTGCCAGCAGCCCCACAGGGGGCGGGACCGGGGAGCTGTTTTTT. Amino acid sequence: CASSPTGGGTGELFF.

The chain carries TRBV29-1 and TRBJ1-2, with D possibly TRBD1 on 5 matching bases. V shed 3 bases and J shed 6 bases, with 11 bases lying between them. The germline CDR1 and CDR2 sequences are SQVTM and ANQGSEA. The CDR3 runs to 12 residues. DNA of the CDR3: TGCAGCGTTGAGGGGCAGTCCGATGGCTACACCTTC. Translating it yields CSVEGQSDGYTF.

The CDR3 loop reads CASSYGLAGDPGELFF. The CDR3 region has the DNA TGTGCCAGCAGCTACGGACTAGCGGGAGACCCCGGGGAGCTGTTTTTT. The genes are TRBV5-6 and TRBJ2-2; 13 nucleotides agree with TRBD2. Trimming cost V 3 bases and J 6 bases; bases outside gene matches: 5. CDR3 length: 16 residues. The germline V gene has CDR1 SGHDT and CDR2 YYEEEE.